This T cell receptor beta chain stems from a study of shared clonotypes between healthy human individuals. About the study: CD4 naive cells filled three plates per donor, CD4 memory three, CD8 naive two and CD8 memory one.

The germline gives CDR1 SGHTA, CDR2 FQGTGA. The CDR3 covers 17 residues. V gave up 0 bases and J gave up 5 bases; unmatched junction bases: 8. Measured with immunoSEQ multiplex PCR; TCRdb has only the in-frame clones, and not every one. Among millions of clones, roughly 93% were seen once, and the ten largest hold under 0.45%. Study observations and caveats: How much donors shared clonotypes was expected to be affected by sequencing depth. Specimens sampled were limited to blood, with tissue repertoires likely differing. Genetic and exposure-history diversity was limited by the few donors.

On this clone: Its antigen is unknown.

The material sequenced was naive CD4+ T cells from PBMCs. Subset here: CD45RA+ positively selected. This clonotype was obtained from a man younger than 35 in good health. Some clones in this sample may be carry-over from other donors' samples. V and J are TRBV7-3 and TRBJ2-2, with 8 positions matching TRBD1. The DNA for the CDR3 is TGTGCCAGCAGCTTAACGACAGGACAGGGTAGGACCGGGGAGCTGTTTTTT. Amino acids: CASSLTTGQGRTGELFF.